This is a list of T cell receptor beta chains from one sample in a study of cytomegalovirus exposure and HLA in healthy donors. TCRdb keeps only in-frame clones here, not all; method: immunoSEQ multiplex PCR. The repertoire consists of roughly 180,000 clones, with 60% to 85% occurring once and the leading ten covering about 3%. Sequences were obtained from PBMCs. The receptors were sampled from a male donor in good health and CMV-seronegative. The CDR3 runs from the conserved cysteine through the conserved F or W. A D gene is named only where the DNA matches it firmly. Clone size is shown for a subset of rows, as once, few, many or a class of expanded clone.

j_call | v_call | d_call | clone_size | cdr3_aa | cdr3_nt
TRBJ2-6 | TRBV27 | NA | NA | CASSLRGRAGANVLTF | TGTGCCAGCAGTTTAAGGGGCAGGGCTGGGGCCAACGTCCTGACTTTC
TRBJ2-1 | TRBV19 | NA | NA | CASSITRVSYNEQFF | TGTGCCAGTAGTATAACCCGAGTCTCCTACAATGAGCAGTTCTTC
TRBJ2-7 | TRBV10-3 | NA | NA | CAISVRRAYSYEQYF | TGTGCCATCAGTGTACGCAGGGCCTACTCCTACGAGCAGTACTTC
TRBJ1-2 | TRBV28 | NA | NA | CASNTGQLYGYTF | TGTGCCAGCAACACTGGACAGCTCTATGGCTACACCTTC
TRBJ1-1 | TRBV11-2 | NA | NA | CASSPRVGNTEAFF | TGTGCCAGCAGCCCCAGGGTTGGGAACACTGAAGCTTTCTTT
TRBJ2-4 | TRBV9 | NA | NA | CASSVGKGNIQYF | TGTGCCAGCAGCGTAGGCAAGGGGAACATTCAGTACTTC
TRBJ1-2 | TRBV9 | TRBD1 | NA | CASSIPGQGARGYGYTF | TGTGCCAGCAGCATCCCGGGACAGGGGGCGAGAGGCTATGGCTACACCTTC
TRBJ1-5 | TRBV6-1 | NA | NA | CASSESSENQPQHF | TGTGCCAGCAGTGAAAGTTCAGAAAATCAGCCCCAGCATTTT
TRBJ2-1 | TRBV7-6 | NA | NA | CASSNYGDYGQHNEQFF | TGTGCCAGCAGCAATTACGGTGATTACGGACAGCACAATGAGCAGTTCTTC
TRBJ2-6 | TRBV7-3 | NA | NA | CASSLLATGANVLTF | TGTGCCAGCAGCTTACTTGCTACTGGGGCCAACGTCCTGACTTTC
TRBJ1-2 | TRBV29-1 | NA | NA | CSVAGVGGYTF | TGCAGCGTGGCAGGGGTAGGTGGCTACACCTTC
TRBJ1-2 | TRBV20-1 | NA | few | CSVQGYYGYTF | TGCAGTGTACAGGGTTACTATGGCTACACCTTC
TRBJ2-4 | TRBV9 | TRBD1 | NA | CASSSDRIAIQYF | TGTGCCAGCAGCTCGGACAGGATTGCCATTCAGTACTTC
TRBJ2-3 | TRBV18 | TRBD1 | few | CASSLNQQGWGDTQYF | TGTGCCAGCTCACTGAACCAACAGGGGTGGGGAGATACGCAGTATTTT
TRBJ1-5 | TRBV28 | TRBD1 | NA | CASRDSTGGGRNQPQHF | TGTGCCAGCAGGGATTCAACAGGGGGGGGTCGCAATCAGCCCCAGCATTTT
TRBJ1-5 | TRBV5-1 | NA | few | CASSLVGGDQPQHF | TGCGCCAGCAGCTTGGTCGGGGGGGATCAGCCCCAGCATTTT
TRBJ1-1 | TRBV11-2 | TRBD1 | NA | CANNRGLRDTEAFF | TGTGCCAATAACAGGGGGCTAAGAGACACTGAAGCTTTCTTT
TRBJ1-5 | TRBV28 | TRBD1 | NA | CAGSTLDRVRPQHF | TGTGCCGGCAGTACGCTAGACAGGGTTCGGCCCCAGCATTTT
TRBJ2-7 | TRBV6-1 | TRBD1 | NA | CASSEGTGGFYEQYF | TGTGCCAGCAGTGAAGGGACAGGGGGCTTTTACGAGCAGTACTTC
TRBJ1-5 | TRBV19 | TRBD1 | once | CASSPGTGLQPQHF | TGTGCCAGTTCCCCCGGGACAGGGCTTCAGCCCCAGCATTTT
TRBJ2-1 | TRBV27 | TRBD2 | few | CASSRLAGWDEQFF | TGTGCCAGCAGTAGACTAGCGGGGTGGGATGAGCAGTTCTTC
TRBJ2-1 | TRBV10-3 | TRBD2 | once | CAATSGGFYNEQFF | TGTGCCGCCACTAGCGGGGGGTTTTACAATGAGCAGTTCTTC
TRBJ1-1 | TRBV19 | TRBD1 | few | CASSYRGLNTEAFF | TGTGCCAGTAGTTACAGGGGGCTGAACACTGAAGCTTTCTTT
TRBJ2-1 | TRBV15 | TRBD2 | NA | CATSTKSGAYNEQFF | TGTGCCACCAGCACAAAGAGCGGGGCCTACAATGAGCAGTTCTTC
TRBJ2-7 | TRBV19 | NA | few | CASSIGYEQYF | TGTGCCAGTAGTATCGGCTACGAGCAGTACTTC
TRBJ1-5 | TRBV6-5 | NA | NA | CASSPGKFSNQPQHF | TGTGCCAGCAGCCCCGGGAAGTTTAGCAATCAGCCCCAGCATTTT
TRBJ1-2 | TRBV5-1 | TRBD1 | NA | CASSSRGTGEGYTF | TGCGCCAGCAGCTCCAGAGGGACAGGAGAAGGCTACACCTTC
TRBJ1-3 | TRBV7-9 | NA | once | CASSLVQGPFVSGNTIYF | TGTGCCAGCAGCTTAGTGCAGGGGCCCTTCGTCTCTGGAAACACCATATATTTT
TRBJ1-2 | TRBV13 | TRBD1 | few | CASSLGATGGNYGYTF | TGTGCCAGCAGCTTAGGTGCGACAGGGGGGAACTATGGCTACACCTTC
TRBJ2-1 | TRBV30 | TRBD2 | NA | CAWGPGLADNEQFF | TGTGCCTGGGGGCCGGGACTAGCGGACAATGAGCAGTTCTTC
TRBJ2-3 | TRBV4-1 | NA | NA | CASSQPLAPSTDTQYF | TGCGCCAGCAGCCAACCGCTAGCCCCCAGCACAGATACGCAGTATTTT